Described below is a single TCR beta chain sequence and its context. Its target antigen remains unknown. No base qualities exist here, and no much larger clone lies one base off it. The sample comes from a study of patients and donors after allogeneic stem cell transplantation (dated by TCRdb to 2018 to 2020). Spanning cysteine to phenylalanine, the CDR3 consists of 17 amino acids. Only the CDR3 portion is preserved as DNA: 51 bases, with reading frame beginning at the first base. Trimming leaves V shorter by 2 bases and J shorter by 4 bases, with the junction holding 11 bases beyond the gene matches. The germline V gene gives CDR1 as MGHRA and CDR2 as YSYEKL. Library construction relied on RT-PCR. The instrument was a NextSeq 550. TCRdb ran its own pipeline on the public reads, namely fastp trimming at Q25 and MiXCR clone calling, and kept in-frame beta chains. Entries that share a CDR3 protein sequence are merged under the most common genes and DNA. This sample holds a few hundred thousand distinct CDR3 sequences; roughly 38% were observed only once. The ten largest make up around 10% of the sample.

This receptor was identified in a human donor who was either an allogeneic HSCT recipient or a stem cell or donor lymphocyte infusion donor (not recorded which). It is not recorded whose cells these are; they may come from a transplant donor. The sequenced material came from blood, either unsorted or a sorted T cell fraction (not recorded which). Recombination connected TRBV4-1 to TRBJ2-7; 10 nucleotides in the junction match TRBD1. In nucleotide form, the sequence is TGCGCCAGCAGCCAATCCTTTCACGGGACAGGGGTATACGAGCAGTACTTC. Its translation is CASSQSFHGTGVYEQYF.